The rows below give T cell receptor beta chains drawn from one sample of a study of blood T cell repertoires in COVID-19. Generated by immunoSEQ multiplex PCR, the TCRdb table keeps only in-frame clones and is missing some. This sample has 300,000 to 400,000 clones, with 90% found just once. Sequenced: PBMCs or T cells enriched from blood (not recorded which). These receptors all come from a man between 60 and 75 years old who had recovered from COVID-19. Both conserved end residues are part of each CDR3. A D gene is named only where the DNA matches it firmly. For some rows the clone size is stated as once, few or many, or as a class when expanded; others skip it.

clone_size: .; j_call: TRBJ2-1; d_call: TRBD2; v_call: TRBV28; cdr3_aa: CASSPAGERGYNEQFF; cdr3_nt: TGTGCCAGCAGTCCCGCCGGGGAGCGGGGGTACAATGAGCAGTTCTTC
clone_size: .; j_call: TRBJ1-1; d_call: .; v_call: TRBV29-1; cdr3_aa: CSVEQVPNTEAFF; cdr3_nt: TGCAGCGTTGAACAGGTCCCCAACACTGAAGCTTTCTTT
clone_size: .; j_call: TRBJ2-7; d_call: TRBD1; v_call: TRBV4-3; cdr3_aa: CASSLGQGGSYEQYF; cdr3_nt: TGCGCCAGCAGCCTCGGACAGGGGGGTTCCTACGAGCAGTACTTC
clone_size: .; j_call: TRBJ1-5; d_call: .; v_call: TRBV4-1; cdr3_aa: CASSQNGWKINQPQHF; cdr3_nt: TGCGCCAGCAGCCAAAACGGGTGGAAAATCAATCAGCCCCAGCATTTT
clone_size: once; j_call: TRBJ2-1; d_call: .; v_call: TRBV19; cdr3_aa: CASSITVSEQFF; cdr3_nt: TGTGCCAGTAGTATCACCGTTAGCGAGCAGTTCTTC
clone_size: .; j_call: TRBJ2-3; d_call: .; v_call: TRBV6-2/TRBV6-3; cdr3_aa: CASSFIIGTDTQYF; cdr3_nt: TGTGCCAGCAGTTTTATTATTGGCACAGATACGCAGTATTTT
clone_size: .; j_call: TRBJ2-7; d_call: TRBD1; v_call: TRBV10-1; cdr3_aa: CASSEMQGASSYEQYF; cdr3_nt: TGCGCCAGCAGTGAGATGCAGGGGGCGAGCTCCTACGAGCAGTACTTC
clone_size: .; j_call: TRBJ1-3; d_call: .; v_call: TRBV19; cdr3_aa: CASSIGPSSGNTIYF; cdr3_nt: TGTGCCAGTAGTATAGGGCCGTCCTCTGGAAACACCATATATTTT
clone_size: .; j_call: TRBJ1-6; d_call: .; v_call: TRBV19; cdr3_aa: CASAGEFYSPLHF; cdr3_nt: TGTGCCAGTGCGGGGGAATTTTATTCACCCCTCCACTTT
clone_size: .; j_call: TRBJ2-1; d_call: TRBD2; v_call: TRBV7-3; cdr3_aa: CASSLRPSGRSEQFF; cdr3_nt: TGTGCCAGCAGCTTACGTCCTAGCGGAAGAAGTGAGCAGTTCTTC
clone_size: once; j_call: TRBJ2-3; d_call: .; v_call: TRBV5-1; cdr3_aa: CASSGDNSDTQYF; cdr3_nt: TGCGCCAGCAGCGGGGACAACTCGGATACGCAGTATTTT
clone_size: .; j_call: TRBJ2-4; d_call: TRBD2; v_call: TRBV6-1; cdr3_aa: CASSDWGGEKNIQYF; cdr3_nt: TGTGCCAGCAGTGATTGGGGGGGGGAGAAAAACATTCAGTACTTC
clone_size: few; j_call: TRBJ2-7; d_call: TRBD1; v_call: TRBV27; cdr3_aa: CASRKPGTGLYEQYF; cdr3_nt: TGTGCCAGCAGGAAACCCGGGACAGGGCTCTACGAGCAGTACTTC
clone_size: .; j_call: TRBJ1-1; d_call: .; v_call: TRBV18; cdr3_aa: CASSPRAGEAFF; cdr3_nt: TGTGCCAGCTCACCACGGGCAGGTGAAGCTTTCTTT
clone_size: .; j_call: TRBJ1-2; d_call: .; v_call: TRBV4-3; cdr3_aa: CASSQGELEGYGYTF; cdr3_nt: TGCGCCAGCAGCCAAGGAGAGCTCGAGGGCTATGGCTACACCTTC
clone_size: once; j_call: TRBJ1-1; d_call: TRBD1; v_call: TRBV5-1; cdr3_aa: CASREGAGTEAFF; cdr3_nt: TGCGCCAGCAGGGAGGGGGCAGGCACTGAAGCTTTCTTT
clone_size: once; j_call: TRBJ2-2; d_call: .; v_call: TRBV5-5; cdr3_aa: CASSLVEAGELFF; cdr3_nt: TGTGCCAGCAGCTTGGTTGAGGCCGGGGAGCTGTTTTTT
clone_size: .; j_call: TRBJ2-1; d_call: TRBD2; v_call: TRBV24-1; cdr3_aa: CATSDSSGLAGFVNEQFF; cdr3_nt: TGTGCCACCAGTGATTCCAGCGGACTAGCGGGATTCGTCAATGAGCAGTTCTTC
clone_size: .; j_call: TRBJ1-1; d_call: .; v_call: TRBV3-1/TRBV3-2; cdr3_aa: CASRSLLGRAEAFF; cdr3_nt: TGTGCCAGCAGGTCATTATTGGGCAGGGCTGAAGCTTTCTTT
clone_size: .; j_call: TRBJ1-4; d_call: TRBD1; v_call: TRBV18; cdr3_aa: CASSSEQGGQEKLFF; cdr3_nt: TGTGCCAGCTCATCCGAACAGGGGGGTCAAGAAAAACTGTTTTTT
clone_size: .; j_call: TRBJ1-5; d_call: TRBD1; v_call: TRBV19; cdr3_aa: CASSLRTAGGPQHF; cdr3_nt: TGTGCCAGTAGTTTACGGACGGCAGGGGGGCCCCAGCATTTT
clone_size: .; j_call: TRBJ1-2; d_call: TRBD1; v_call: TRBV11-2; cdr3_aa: CASSSGQPTYGYTF; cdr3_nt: TGTGCCAGCAGCTCGGGACAGCCAACCTATGGCTACACCTTC
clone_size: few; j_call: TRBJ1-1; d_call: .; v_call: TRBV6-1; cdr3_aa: CASSEEVSWTEAFF; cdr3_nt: TGTGCCAGCAGTGAAGAAGTCAGTTGGACTGAAGCTTTCTTT
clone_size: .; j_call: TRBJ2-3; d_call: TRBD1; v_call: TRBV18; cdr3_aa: CASSAQGSRDTQYF; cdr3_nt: TGTGCCAGCTCAGCACAGGGGTCTAGAGATACGCAGTATTTT
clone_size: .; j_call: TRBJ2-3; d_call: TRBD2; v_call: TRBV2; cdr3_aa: CASRGEGAGPSTDTQYF; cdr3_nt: TGTGCCAGCAGGGGCGAAGGAGCGGGACCTAGCACAGATACGCAGTATTTT
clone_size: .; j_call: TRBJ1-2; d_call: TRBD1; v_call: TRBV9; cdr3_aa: CASSAGQAWMNYGYTF; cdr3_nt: TGTGCCAGCAGCGCCGGACAGGCCTGGATGAACTATGGCTACACCTTC
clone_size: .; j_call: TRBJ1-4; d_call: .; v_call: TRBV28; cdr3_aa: CASSLYQAAKLFF; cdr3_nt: TGTGCCAGCAGTTTATATCAGGCCGCGAAACTGTTTTTT
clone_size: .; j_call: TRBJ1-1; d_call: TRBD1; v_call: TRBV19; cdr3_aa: CASRKTGTGIFKAEAFF; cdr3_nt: TGTGCCAGTAGGAAAACCGGGACAGGGATATTTAAGGCTGAAGCTTTCTTT
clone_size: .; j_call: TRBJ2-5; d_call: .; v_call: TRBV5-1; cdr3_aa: CASSLAMGPETQYF; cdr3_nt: TGCGCCAGCAGCTTGGCCATGGGGCCGGAGACCCAGTACTTC
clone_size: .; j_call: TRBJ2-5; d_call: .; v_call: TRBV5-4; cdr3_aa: CASSSQYQETQYF; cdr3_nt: TGTGCCAGCAGCTCACAGTACCAAGAGACCCAGTACTTC
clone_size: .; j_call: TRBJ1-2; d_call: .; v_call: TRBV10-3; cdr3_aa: CAINPRGEGYTF; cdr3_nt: TGTGCCATCAACCCCAGGGGTGAAGGCTACACCTTC
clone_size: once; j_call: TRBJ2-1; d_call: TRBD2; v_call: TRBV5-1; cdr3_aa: CASTEREVGYNEQFF; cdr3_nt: TGCGCCAGCACAGAGCGGGAGGTTGGGTACAATGAGCAGTTCTTC
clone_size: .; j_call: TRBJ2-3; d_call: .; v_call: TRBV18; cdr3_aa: CASSPPRLGGTDTQYF; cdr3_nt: TGTGCCAGCTCACCACCAAGACTAGGAGGCACAGATACGCAGTATTTT
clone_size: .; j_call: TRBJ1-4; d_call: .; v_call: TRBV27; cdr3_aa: CASSSRLGEKLFF; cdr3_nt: TGTGCCAGCAGTTCCCGACTTGGGGAAAAACTGTTTTTT
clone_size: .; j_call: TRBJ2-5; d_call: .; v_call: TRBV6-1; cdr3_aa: CASSEVPGLETQYF; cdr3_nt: TGTGCCAGCAGTGAAGTTCCGGGATTGGAGACCCAGTACTTC
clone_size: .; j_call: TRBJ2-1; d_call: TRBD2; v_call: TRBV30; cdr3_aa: CAWSVGLAGFNEQFF; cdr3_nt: TGTGCCTGGAGTGTAGGCCTAGCGGGATTCAATGAGCAGTTCTTC
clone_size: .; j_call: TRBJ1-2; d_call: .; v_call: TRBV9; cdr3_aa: CASSGWTVNYGYTF; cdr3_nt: TGTGCCAGCAGCGGATGGACAGTTAACTATGGCTACACCTTC
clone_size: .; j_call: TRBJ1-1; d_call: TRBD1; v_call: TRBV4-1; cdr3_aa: CASSPTGTNTEAFF; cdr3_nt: TGCGCCAGCAGCCCGACAGGGACGAACACTGAAGCTTTCTTT
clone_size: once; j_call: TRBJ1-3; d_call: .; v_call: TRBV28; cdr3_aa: CASSLLEGTSGNTIYF; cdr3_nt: TGTGCCAGCAGTTTATTAGAGGGCACCTCTGGAAACACCATATATTTT
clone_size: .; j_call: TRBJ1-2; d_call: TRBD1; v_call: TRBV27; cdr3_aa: CASSRGDGPNYGYTF; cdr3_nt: TGTGCCAGCAGCAGGGGGGACGGTCCTAACTATGGCTACACCTTC
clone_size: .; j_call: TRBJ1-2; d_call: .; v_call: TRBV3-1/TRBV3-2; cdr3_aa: CASSQEAVNYGYTF; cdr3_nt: TGTGCCAGCAGCCAAGAAGCGGTTAACTATGGCTACACCTTC
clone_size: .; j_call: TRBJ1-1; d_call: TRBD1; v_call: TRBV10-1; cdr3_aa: CASSESGGQGSAEAFF; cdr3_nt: TGCGCCAGCAGTGAGTCGGGGGGACAGGGGTCAGCTGAAGCTTTCTTT
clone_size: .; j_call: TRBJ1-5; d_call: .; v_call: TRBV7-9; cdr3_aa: CASSSGVSLQPQHF; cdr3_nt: TGTGCCAGCAGCTCAGGGGTTTCATTACAGCCCCAGCATTTT
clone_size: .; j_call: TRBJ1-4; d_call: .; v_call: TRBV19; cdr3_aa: CASRLGGTNEKLFF; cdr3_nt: TGTGCCAGTAGACTCGGGGGGACTAATGAAAAACTGTTTTTT